The T cell receptor (beta chain) under discussion was sequenced for a study of T cell responses to AZD1222 COVID-19 vaccine. V lost 6 bases, J lost 1 base, and 2 bases stayed unmatched. Germline CDR1 MNHNY, CDR2 SVGAGI (reference sequence). The CDR3 spans 14 residues. Clones were sequenced by immunoSEQ multiplex PCR, and TCRdb holds only the in-frame ones, with some missing. Altogether fewer than 70,000 clones are present, over 85% being singletons, with the ten largest covering 4% to 5%. This sequence originates from an adult in good health. Sequenced here: peripheral blood, sampled on day 0 of AZD1222 vaccination. The chain couples TRBV6-6 to TRBJ1-4; 7 bases match TRBD1. The CDR3, as DNA: TGTGCCAGCAGCAGACAGGGAACTAATGAAAAACTGTTTTTT. Its protein product is CASSRQGTNEKLFF.